This T cell receptor beta chain stems from a study of T cell repertoires in cytomegalovirus infection. As for the study in general: It can be stated that public TCR beta signatures indicated CMV infection as well as a matching HLA type.

Germline V gives CDR1 MGHRA, CDR2 YSYEKL. The CDR3 is 14 amino acids. Trimming stripped 0 bases from V and 4 bases from J, with 7 bases between. TCRdb redid the calling of the reads with MiXCR, one entry per CDR3 protein. The table shows around 500,000 distinct CDR3 sequences, with approximately 46% occurring only once. For this clonotype: Its antigen is not known.

The sample here was cultured PBMCs, taken from culture after CMV antigen stimulation. This sequence originates from a human donor in good health (CMV status not recorded). Some clones in this sample may be carry-over from other donors' samples. The genes are TRBV4-1 and TRBJ1-5, with D uncertain. The CDR3 coding sequence is TGCGCCAGCAGCCAAGAATGGAGGAATCAGCCCCAGCATTTT. It encodes CASSQEWRNQPQHF.